The sequence of this T cell receptor beta chain was determined in a study of blood T cell repertoires in COVID-19. Study overall: There were acute and convalescent COVID-19 samples, and they came from the United States, Italy and Spain. The cDNA or gDNA used as material had been derived from T cells, B-cell-depleted T cells, or PBMCs.

The length of the CDR3 is 14 residues. The germline V and J ends were trimmed by 7 bases and 8 bases, with 20 bases remaining between them. Germline V CDR1 and CDR2: LNHDA, SQIVND (reference sequence). Authors' processing steps: Cell counts per sample came from amplifying reference gene primers. Data came from immunoSEQ multiplex PCR; TCRdb stores just in-frame clones and leaves some out. The V and J calls and clone size come from that table; D and trimming were worked out from the DNA. The sample shows more than 300,000 clones, around four fifths of them seen only once. This receptor was identified in a woman aged 45 to 65 with acute or convalescent COVID-19. Sequencing was done on a sample of peripheral blood. This chain joins TRBV19 and TRBJ1-1, with D possibly matching TRBD1 (5 bases). CDR3 sequence reads: CASTIDGGTKEAFF. CDR3 DNA sequence: TGTGCCAGTACCATCGACGGGGGGACGAAAGAAGCTTTCTTT.